This T cell receptor beta chain derives from a study of T cell responses to AZD1222 COVID-19 vaccine. Comments on this clone: Antigen specificity is unknown.

Overall study results and limits: Spike-specific TCR repertoires showed rising breadth and depth after two AZD1222 doses.

The germline V gene has CDR1 SGHDT and CDR2 YYEEEE. Trimming cost V 0 bases and J 5 bases, with 11 bases left between them. The CDR3 covers 14 residues. Some clones are missing from TCRdb's copy, which holds only in-frame ones; the method was immunoSEQ multiplex PCR. The sample records 150,000 to 180,000 clones, 88% being singletons. The sequenced sample was peripheral blood, obtained on day 0 of AZD1222 vaccination. The chain recombines TRBV5-6 with TRBJ2-5; no clear D gene. The clonotype was recovered from an adult in good health. The CDR3: CASSLGVADETQYF. The CDR3 DNA is TGTGCCAGCAGCTTGGGTGTGGCCGACGAGACCCAGTACTTC.